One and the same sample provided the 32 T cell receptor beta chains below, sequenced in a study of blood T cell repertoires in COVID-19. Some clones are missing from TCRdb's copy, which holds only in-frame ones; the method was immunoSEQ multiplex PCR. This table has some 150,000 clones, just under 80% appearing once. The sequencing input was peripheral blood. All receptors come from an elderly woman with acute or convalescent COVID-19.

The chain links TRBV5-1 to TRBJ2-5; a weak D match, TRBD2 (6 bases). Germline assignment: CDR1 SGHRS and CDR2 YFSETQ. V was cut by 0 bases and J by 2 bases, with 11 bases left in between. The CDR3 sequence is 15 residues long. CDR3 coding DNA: TGCGCCAGCAGCTTGGAGGGTCGGGGGCAAGAGACCCAGTACTTC. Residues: CASSLEGRGQETQYF.

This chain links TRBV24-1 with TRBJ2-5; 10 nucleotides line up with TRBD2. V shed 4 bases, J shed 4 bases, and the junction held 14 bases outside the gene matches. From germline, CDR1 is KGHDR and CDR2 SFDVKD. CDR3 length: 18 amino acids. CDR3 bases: TGTGCCACCAGTGACCAATTCTTCAGCGGGGGGGCCCCAGAGACCCAGTACTTC. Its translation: CATSDQFFSGGAPETQYF.

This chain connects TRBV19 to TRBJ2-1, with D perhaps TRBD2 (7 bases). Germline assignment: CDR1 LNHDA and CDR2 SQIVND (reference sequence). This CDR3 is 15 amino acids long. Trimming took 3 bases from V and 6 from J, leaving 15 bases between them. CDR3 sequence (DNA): TGTGCCAGTAGTATTGGGGGGGGCGCTACCAATGAGCAGTTCTTC. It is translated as CASSIGGGATNEQFF.

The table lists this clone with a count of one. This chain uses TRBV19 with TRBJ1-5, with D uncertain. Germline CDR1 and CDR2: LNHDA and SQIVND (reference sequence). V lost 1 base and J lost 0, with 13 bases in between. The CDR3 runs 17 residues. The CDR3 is CASSIGGVSYSNQPQHF. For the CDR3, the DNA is TGTGCCAGTAGTATAGGGGGAGTAAGTTATAGCAATCAGCCCCAGCATTTT.

The CDR3 spells CASSVIEQGNTEAFF. The CDR3 nucleotides are TGCGCCAGCAGCGTGATAGAACAGGGGAACACTGAAGCTTTCTTT. The V call is TRBV5-1, the J call TRBJ1-1, with a tentative D call TRBD1 (6 bases). CDR1 and CDR2 (germline): SGHRS, YFSETQ. The CDR3 spans 15 residues. Trimming shortened V by 4 bases and J by 1 base, and 14 bases separated the two germline ends. The complete variable domain, with remaining parts taken from reference TRBV5-1 and TRBJ1-1, reads KAGVTQTPRYLIKTRGQQVTLSCSPISGHRSVSWYQQTPGQGLQFLFEYFSETQRNKGNFPGRFSGRQFSNSRSEMNVSTLELGDSALYLCASSVIEQGNTEAFFGQGTRLTVV.

For the CDR3, the DNA is TGTGCCAGCTCACCAAGGAGCGGGGGGACAGGGGGGAGCTACGAGCAGTACTTC. Translating gives CASSPRSGGTGGSYEQYF. This sequence joins TRBV18 and TRBJ2-7; 11 nucleotides agree with TRBD1. V shed 2 bases and J 3 bases; nucleotides not matched to a gene: 12. The CDR3 has 18 residues. Germline CDR1 KGHSH, CDR2 LQKENI.

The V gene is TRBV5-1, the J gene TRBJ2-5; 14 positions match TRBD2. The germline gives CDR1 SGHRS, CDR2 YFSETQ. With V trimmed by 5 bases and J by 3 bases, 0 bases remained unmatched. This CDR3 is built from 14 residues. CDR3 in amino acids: CASRGLAGEETQYF. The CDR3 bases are TGCGCCAGCAGGGGACTAGCGGGGGAAGAGACCCAGTACTTC.

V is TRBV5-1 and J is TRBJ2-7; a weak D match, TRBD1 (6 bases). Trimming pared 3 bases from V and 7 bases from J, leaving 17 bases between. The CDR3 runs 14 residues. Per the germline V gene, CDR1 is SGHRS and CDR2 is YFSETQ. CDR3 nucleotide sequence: TGCGCCAGCAGCTCCACAGGGCTCCGTGGGGAGCAGTACTTC. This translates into CASSSTGLRGEQYF. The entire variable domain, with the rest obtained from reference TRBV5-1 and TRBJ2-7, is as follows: KAGVTQTPRYLIKTRGQQVTLSCSPISGHRSVSWYQQTPGQGLQFLFEYFSETQRNKGNFPGRFSGRQFSNSRSEMNVSTLELGDSALYLCASSSTGLRGEQYFGPGTRLTVT.

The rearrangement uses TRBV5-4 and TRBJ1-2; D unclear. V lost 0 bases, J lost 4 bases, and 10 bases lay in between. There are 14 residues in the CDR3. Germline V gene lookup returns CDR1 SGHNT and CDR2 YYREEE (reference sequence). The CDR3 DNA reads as TGTGCCAGCAGCTTGGAGGCAGGACTCTATGGCTACACCTTC. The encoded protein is CASSLEAGLYGYTF.

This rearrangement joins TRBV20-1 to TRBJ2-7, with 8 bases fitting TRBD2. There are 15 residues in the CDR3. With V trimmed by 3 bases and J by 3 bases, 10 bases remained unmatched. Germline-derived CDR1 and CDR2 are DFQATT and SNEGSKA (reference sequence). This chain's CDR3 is CSASIAGGRGYEQYF. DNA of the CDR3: TGCAGTGCTAGTATTGCGGGGGGACGGGGCTACGAGCAGTACTTC.

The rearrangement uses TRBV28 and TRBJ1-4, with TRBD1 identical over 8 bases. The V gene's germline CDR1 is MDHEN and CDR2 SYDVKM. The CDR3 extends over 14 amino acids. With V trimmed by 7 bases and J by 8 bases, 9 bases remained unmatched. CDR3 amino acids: CASNPTGATEKLFF. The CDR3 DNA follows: TGTGCCAGCAACCCGACAGGGGCTACCGAAAAACTGTTTTTT.

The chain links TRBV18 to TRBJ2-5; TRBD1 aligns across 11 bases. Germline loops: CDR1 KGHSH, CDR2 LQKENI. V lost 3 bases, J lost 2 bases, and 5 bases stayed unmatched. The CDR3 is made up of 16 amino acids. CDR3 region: CASSPGQGAGQETQYF. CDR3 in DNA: TGTGCCAGCTCACCCGGACAGGGGGCAGGGCAAGAGACCCAGTACTTC.

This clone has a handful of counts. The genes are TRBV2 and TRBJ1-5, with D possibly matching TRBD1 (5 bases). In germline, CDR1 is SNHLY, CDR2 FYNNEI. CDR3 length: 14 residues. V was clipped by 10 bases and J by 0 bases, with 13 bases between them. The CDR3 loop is CAIQEGSSNQPQHF. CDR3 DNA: TGTGCCATCCAGGAGGGGAGTAGCAATCAGCCCCAGCATTTT. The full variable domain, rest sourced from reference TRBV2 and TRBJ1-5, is EPEVTQTPSHQVTQMGQEVILRCVPISNHLYFYWYRQILGQKVEFLVSFYNNEISEKSEIFDDQFSVERPDGSNFTLKIRSTKLEDSAMYFCAIQEGSSNQPQHFGDGTRLSIL.

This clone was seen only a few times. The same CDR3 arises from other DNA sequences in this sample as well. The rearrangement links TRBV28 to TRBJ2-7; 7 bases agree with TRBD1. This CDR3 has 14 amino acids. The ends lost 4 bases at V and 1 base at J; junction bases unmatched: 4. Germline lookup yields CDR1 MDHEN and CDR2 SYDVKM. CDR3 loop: CASSSGQASYEQYF. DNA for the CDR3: TGTGCCAGCAGTTCTGGACAGGCGTCCTACGAGCAGTACTTC.

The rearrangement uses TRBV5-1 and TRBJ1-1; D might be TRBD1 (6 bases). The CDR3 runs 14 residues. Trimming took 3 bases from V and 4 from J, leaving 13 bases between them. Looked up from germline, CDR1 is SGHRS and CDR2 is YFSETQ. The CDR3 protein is CASSWGPSGTEAFF. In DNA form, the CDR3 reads TGCGCCAGCAGCTGGGGGCCTTCGGGCACTGAAGCTTTCTTT.

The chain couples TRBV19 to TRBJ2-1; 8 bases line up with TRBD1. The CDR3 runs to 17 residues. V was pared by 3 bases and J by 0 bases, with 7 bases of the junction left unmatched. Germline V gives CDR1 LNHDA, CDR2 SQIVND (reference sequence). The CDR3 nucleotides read TGTGCCAGTAGTATCCTACAGGGGGACACCTCCTACAATGAGCAGTTCTTC. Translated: CASSILQGDTSYNEQFF. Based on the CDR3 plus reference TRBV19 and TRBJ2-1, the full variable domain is DGGITQSPKYLFRKEGQNVTLSCEQNLNHDAMYWYRQDPGQGLRLIYYSQIVNDFQKGDIAEGYSVSREKKESFPLTVTSAQKNPTAFYLCASSILQGDTSYNEQFFGPGTRLTVL.

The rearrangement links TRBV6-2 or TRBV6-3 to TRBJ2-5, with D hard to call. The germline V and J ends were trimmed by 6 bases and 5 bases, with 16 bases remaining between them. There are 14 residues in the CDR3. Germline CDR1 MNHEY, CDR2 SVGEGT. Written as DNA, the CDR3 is TGTGCCAGCAGACCTCTCCCAACTCGGGAGACCCAGTACTTC. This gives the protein CASRPLPTRETQYF.

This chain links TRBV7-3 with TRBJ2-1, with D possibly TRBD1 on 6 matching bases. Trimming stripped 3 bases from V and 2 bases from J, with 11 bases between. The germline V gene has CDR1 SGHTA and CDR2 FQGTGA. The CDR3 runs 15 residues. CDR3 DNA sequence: TGTGCCAGCAGCTTCGGGACAACCCCCTACAATGAGCAGTTCTTC. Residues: CASSFGTTPYNEQFF.

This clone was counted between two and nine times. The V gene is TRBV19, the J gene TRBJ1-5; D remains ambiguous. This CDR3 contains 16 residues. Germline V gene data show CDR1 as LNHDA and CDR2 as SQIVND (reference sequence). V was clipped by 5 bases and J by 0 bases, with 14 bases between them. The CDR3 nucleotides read TGTGCCAGTAGTCCGCGGGGAGAGCCTAGCAATCAGCCCCAGCATTTT. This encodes CASSPRGEPSNQPQHF.

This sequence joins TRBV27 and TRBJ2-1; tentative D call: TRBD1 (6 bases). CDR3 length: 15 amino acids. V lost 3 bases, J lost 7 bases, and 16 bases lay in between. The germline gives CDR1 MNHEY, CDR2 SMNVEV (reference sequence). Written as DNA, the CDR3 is TGTGCCAGCAGTTTGAACCAGGGGAGCTGGAATGAGCAGTTCTTC. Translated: CASSLNQGSWNEQFF.

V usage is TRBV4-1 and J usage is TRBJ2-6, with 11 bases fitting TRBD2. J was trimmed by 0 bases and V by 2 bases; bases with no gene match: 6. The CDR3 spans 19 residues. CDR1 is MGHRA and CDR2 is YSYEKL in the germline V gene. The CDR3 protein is CASSQRASGGTSGANVLTF. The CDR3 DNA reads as TGCGCCAGCAGCCAAAGAGCTAGCGGGGGGACCTCTGGGGCCAACGTCCTGACTTTC.

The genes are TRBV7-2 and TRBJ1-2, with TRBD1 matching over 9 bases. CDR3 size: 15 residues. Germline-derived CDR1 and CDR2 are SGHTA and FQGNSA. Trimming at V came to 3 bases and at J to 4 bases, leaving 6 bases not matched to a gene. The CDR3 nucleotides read TGTGCCAGCAGCTTTACAGGGGGCAACTCCTATGGCTACACCTTC. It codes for CASSFTGGNSYGYTF.

CDR3 in amino acids: CASNPDRRVYNEQFF. CDR3 in DNA: TGTGCCAGCAACCCGGACAGGAGGGTTTACAATGAGCAGTTCTTC. The chain is built from TRBV6-5 and TRBJ2-1, with D possibly TRBD1 on 7 matching bases. CDR1 MNHEY and CDR2 SVGAGI come from the germline V gene. The CDR3 is made up of 15 amino acids. The V and J ends lost 7 bases and 4 bases respectively, with 17 bases between them.

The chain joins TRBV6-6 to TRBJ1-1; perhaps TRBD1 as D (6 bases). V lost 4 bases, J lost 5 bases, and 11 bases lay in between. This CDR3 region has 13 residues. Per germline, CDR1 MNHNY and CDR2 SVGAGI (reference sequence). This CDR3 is CASSLQGVTEAFF. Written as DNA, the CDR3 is TGTGCCAGCAGTTTACAGGGTGTTACTGAAGCTTTCTTT.

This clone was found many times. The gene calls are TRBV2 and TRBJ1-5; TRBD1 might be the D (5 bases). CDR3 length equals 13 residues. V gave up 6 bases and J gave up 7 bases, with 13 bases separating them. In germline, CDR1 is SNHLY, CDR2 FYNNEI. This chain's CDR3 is CASRAGGQQPQHF. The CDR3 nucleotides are TGTGCCAGCAGAGCCGGGGGTCAACAGCCCCAGCATTTT.

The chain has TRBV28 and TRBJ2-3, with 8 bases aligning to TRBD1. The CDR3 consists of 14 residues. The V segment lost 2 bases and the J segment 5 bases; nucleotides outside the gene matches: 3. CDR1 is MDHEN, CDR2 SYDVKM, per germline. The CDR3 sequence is CASSLPDRGDTQYF. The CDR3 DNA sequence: TGTGCCAGCAGTTTACCTGACAGGGGAGATACGCAGTATTTT.

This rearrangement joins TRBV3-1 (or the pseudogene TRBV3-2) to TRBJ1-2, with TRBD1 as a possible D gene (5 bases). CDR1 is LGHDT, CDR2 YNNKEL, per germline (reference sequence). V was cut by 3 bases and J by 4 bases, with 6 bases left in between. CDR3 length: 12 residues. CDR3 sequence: CASSQQGYGYTF. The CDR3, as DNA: TGTGCCAGCAGCCAGCAGGGCTATGGCTACACCTTC.

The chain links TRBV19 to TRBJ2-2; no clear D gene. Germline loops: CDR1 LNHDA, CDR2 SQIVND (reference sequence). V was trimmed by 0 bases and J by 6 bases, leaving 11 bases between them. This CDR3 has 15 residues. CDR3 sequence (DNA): TGTGCCAGTAGTATAGAAAGGCTCCGGGCCGGGGAGCTGTTTTTT. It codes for CASSIERLRAGELFF.

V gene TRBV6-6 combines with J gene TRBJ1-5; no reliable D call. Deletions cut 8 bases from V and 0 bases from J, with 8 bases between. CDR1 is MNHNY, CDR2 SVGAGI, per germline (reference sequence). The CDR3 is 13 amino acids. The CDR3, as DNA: TGTGCCAGCCGGGAGGATAGCAATCAGCCCCAGCATTTT. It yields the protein CASREDSNQPQHF.

CDR3 amino acids: CASSLRVTEAFF. The CDR3 bases are TGTGCCAGCAGCTTAAGAGTCACTGAAGCTTTCTTT. This chain joins TRBV7-9 and TRBJ1-1, with D hard to call. V gave up 2 bases and J gave up 4 bases, with 5 bases separating them. CDR3 length: 12 residues. The germline V gene encodes CDR1 SEHNR and CDR2 FQNEAQ (reference sequence).

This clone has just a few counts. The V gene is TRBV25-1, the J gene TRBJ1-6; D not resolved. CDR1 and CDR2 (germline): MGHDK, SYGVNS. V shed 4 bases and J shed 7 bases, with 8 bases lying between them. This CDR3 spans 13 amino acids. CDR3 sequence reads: CASSGATNSPLHF. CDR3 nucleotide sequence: TGTGCCAGCAGTGGGGCGACCAATTCACCCCTCCACTTT.

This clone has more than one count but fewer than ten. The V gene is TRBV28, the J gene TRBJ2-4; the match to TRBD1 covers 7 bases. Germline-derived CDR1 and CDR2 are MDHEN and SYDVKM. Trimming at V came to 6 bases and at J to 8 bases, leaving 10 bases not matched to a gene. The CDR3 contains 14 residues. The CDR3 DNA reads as TGTGCCAGCAGCATGGGACAGCTGAGGGACATTCAGTACTTC. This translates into CASSMGQLRDIQYF.